The T cell receptor (beta chain) under discussion was sequenced for a study of OX40 agonist ivuxolimab in advanced cancers. TCRdb keeps only in-frame clones here, not all; method: immunoSEQ multiplex PCR. This table has tens of thousands of clones, roughly 83% appearing once. The CDR3 is 13 amino acids. CDR1 and CDR2 (germline): MGHRA, YSYEKL. The ends were cut back, 1 base at V and 3 bases at J, with 7 bases in the middle. This specimen was CD4+ or CD8+ T cells sorted from blood, taken in a trial of the OX40 agonist ivuxolimab. The receptor was isolated from an adult with an advanced solid tumor such as melanoma, head and neck, liver or kidney cancer. The V and J genes are TRBV4-1 and TRBJ2-7; no clear D. CDR3 nucleotide sequence: TGCGCCAGCAGCCAAGGATTCGACTACGAGCAGTACTTC. This encodes CASSQGFDYEQYF.